The 22 T cell receptor beta chains presented below share a single source sample, sequenced in a study of blood T cell repertoires in COVID-19. Only in-frame clones appear in the TCRdb table, and some are missing; sequencing was by immunoSEQ multiplex PCR. The sample lists roughly 410,000 clones, about 91% occurring once. The sample comprised peripheral blood. These TCRs come from a woman aged 40 to 50 with COVID-19, enrolled during active disease.

This sequence joins TRBV20-1 and TRBJ2-7, with D perhaps matching TRBD1 (6 bases). Trimming stripped 3 bases from V and 5 bases from J, with 17 bases between. Germline V gives CDR1 DFQATT, CDR2 SNEGSKA (reference sequence). The CDR3 sequence is 14 residues long. The CDR3 DNA sequence: TGCAGTGCTAGTTACAGGGCCTTAGGTAACGAGCAGTACTTC. Amino acid sequence: CSASYRALGNEQYF.

The V and J genes are TRBV18 and TRBJ1-6, with 7 bases matching TRBD1. This CDR3 spans 15 amino acids. The germline CDR1 and CDR2 sequences are KGHSH and LQKENI. V trimming: 2 bases; J trimming: 10 bases; junction bases outside the gene matches: 8. The CDR3 reads CASSPSTGEDSPLHF. CDR3 in DNA: TGTGCCAGCTCACCAAGCACAGGGGAAGACTCACCCCTCCACTTT. The variable domain in full, completed from reference TRBV18 and TRBJ1-6, reads NAGVMQNPRHLVRRRGQEARLRCSPMKGHSHVYWYRQLPEEGLKFMVYLQKENIIDESGMPKERFSAEFPKEGPSILRIQQVVRGDSAAYFCASSPSTGEDSPLHFGNGTRLTVT.

This clone came up once. The CDR3, as DNA: TGTGCCAGTAGTGCTGGACAGGGTACCTTAGAGACCCAGTACTTC. Residues: CASSAGQGTLETQYF. The chain links TRBV19 to TRBJ2-5, with 8 bases aligning to TRBD1. The CDR3 covers 15 residues. With 5 bases clipped from V and 4 bases from J, the junction kept 9 bases outside the gene matches. Germline CDR1 and CDR2: LNHDA and SQIVND (reference sequence). Using reference TRBV19 and TRBJ2-5 for the parts outside the CDR3, the full variable domain is DGGITQSPKYLFRKEGQNVTLSCEQNLNHDAMYWYRQDPGQGLRLIYYSQIVNDFQKGDIAEGYSVSREKKESFPLTVTSAQKNPTAFYLCASSAGQGTLETQYFGPGTRLLVL.

The CDR3 loop reads CASSLAGGGPTDTQYF. The CDR3 nucleotides read TGCGCCAGCAGCCTAGCGGGAGGAGGTCCCACAGATACGCAGTATTTT. The V call is TRBV5-1, the J call TRBJ2-3, with 11 nucleotides matching TRBD2. There are 16 residues in the CDR3. V shed 4 bases and J 2 bases; nucleotides not matched to a gene: 6. From germline, CDR1 is SGHRS and CDR2 YFSETQ. Looking up the rest from reference TRBV5-1 and TRBJ2-3 gives the full variable domain: KAGVTQTPRYLIKTRGQQVTLSCSPISGHRSVSWYQQTPGQGLQFLFEYFSETQRNKGNFPGRFSGRQFSNSRSEMNVSTLELGDSALYLCASSLAGGGPTDTQYFGPGTRLTVL.

CDR3 nucleotides: TGTGCCAGCACCCTAGCGGGTGGAGATACGCAGTATTTT. Protein sequence: CASTLAGGDTQYF. The V gene is TRBV6-5, the J gene TRBJ2-3; 8 nucleotides line up with TRBD2. The V and J ends lost 7 bases and 5 bases, in that order; junction bases with no gene match: 5. Germline-derived CDR1 and CDR2 are MNHEY and SVGAGI. The CDR3 runs 13 residues.

The V and J genes are TRBV10-3 and TRBJ2-1; 8 bases align to TRBD1. The CDR3 runs to 15 residues. The germline V gene encodes CDR1 ENHRY and CDR2 SYGVKD. The V and J ends lost 4 bases and 0 bases, in that order; junction bases with no gene match: 2. For the CDR3, the DNA is TGTGCCATCAGTGCGGACAGGGTCTCCTACAATGAGCAGTTCTTC. Its protein is CAISADRVSYNEQFF.

The chain is built from TRBV10-3 and TRBJ2-7; TRBD1 agrees at 9 bases. The germline gives CDR1 ENHRY, CDR2 SYGVKD. This CDR3 has 13 amino acids. The ends lost 11 bases at V and 2 bases at J; junction bases unmatched: 7. This chain's CDR3 is CAVRGQGPYEQYF. Written as DNA, the CDR3 is TGTGCCGTCCGCGGACAGGGGCCCTACGAGCAGTACTTC.

Only one count was recorded for this clone. V usage is TRBV5-1 and J usage is TRBJ1-4; the D is unclear. Germline CDR1 SGHRS, CDR2 YFSETQ. V was cut by 0 bases and J by 8 bases, with 17 bases left in between. The CDR3 spans 16 residues. For the CDR3, the DNA is TGCGCCAGCAGCTTGGAACGGAGGTCCGATGAAGAAAAACTGTTTTTT. It translates to CASSLERRSDEEKLFF.

This rearrangement joins TRBV5-8 to TRBJ1-2, with 12 bases aligning to TRBD1. Trimming removed 4 bases from V and 7 bases from J; junction bases left unmatched: 8. This CDR3 is 15 amino acids long. Germline V gene lookup returns CDR1 SGHTS and CDR2 YDEGEE. The CDR3 sequence: CASSISGTGGTGYTF. CDR3 DNA: TGTGCCAGCAGCATATCCGGGACAGGGGGCACTGGCTACACCTTC.

V usage is TRBV9 and J usage is TRBJ2-7; a weak D match, TRBD2 (6 bases). The CDR3 has 16 amino acids. The germline V gene has CDR1 SGDLS and CDR2 YYNGEE. V was trimmed by 0 bases and J by 0 bases, leaving 13 bases between them. CDR3 residues: CASSVGDGTGSYEQYF. The DNA of the CDR3 is TGTGCCAGCAGCGTAGGGGACGGGACTGGCTCCTACGAGCAGTACTTC.

The CDR3 region is CATSGVSVLEGYTGELFF. In nucleotides, the CDR3 is TGTGCCACCAGTGGAGTGTCAGTCCTCGAGGGTTACACCGGGGAGCTGTTTTTT. The rearrangement links TRBV24-1 to TRBJ2-2; D might be TRBD2 (5 bases). V was cut by 5 bases and J by 3 bases, with 21 bases left in between. This CDR3 comprises 18 residues. CDR1 is KGHDR and CDR2 is SFDVKD in the germline V gene.

The chain links TRBV27 to TRBJ2-1; D possibly corresponds to TRBD2 (6 bases). V was shortened by 2 bases and J by 3 bases, with 20 bases between the two germline ends. The germline CDR1 and CDR2 sequences are MNHEY and SMNVEV (reference sequence). This CDR3 has 18 amino acids. The CDR3 DNA reads as TGTGCCAGCAGTTTACTGGGGTCCGGCGGGAATCTCTACAATGAGCAGTTCTTC. This translates into CASSLLGSGGNLYNEQFF.

The rearrangement uses TRBV18 and TRBJ1-1; 8 positions match TRBD1. Germline trimming cut 3 bases from V and 3 bases from J; bases unmatched to any gene: 6. Germline CDR1 reads KGHSH; CDR2 reads LQKENI. The CDR3 has 15 amino acids. The CDR3 loop reads CASSPEGRGHTEAFF. DNA of the CDR3: TGTGCCAGCTCACCGGAGGGCAGGGGGCACACTGAAGCTTTCTTT.

V usage is TRBV3-1 (or the pseudogene TRBV3-2) and J usage is TRBJ2-5; D remains ambiguous. This CDR3 comprises 13 residues. V lost 2 bases, J lost 5 bases, and 9 bases lay in between. Germline V gene data show CDR1 as LGHDT and CDR2 as YNNKEL (reference sequence). In DNA form, the CDR3 reads TGTGCCAGCAGCCAAATACCACAGGAGACCCAGTACTTC. It specifies CASSQIPQETQYF.

The chain couples TRBV19 to TRBJ1-2, with unresolved D. The CDR3 has 14 amino acids. The germline CDR1 and CDR2 sequences are LNHDA and SQIVND (reference sequence). V dropped 7 bases and J dropped 0 bases, with 12 bases sitting between them. CDR3 coding DNA: TGTGCCAGTACCCCAGGCCAGACTAACTATGGCTACACCTTC. As protein: CASTPGQTNYGYTF. Full variable domain (outside the CDR3, taken from reference TRBV19 and TRBJ1-2): DGGITQSPKYLFRKEGQNVTLSCEQNLNHDAMYWYRQDPGQGLRLIYYSQIVNDFQKGDIAEGYSVSREKKESFPLTVTSAQKNPTAFYLCASTPGQTNYGYTFGSGTRLTVV.

This chain uses TRBV27 with TRBJ2-3; possibly TRBD1 for D (5 bases). V was clipped by 6 bases and J by 3 bases, with 22 bases between them. From germline, CDR1 is MNHEY and CDR2 SMNVEV (reference sequence). The CDR3 contains 17 residues. This CDR3 is CASRRLRVVKWTDTQYF. CDR3 nucleotide sequence: TGTGCCAGCAGGAGACTCAGGGTTGTAAAATGGACAGATACGCAGTATTTT.

The gene calls are TRBV19 and TRBJ1-2; TRBD1 is a possible D gene (5 bases). The CDR3 runs to 16 residues. Trimming took off 6 bases at V and 3 bases at J, with 20 bases between the two ends. From germline, CDR1 is LNHDA and CDR2 SQIVND (reference sequence). The CDR3 reads CASRASDSIHYYGYTF. DNA of the CDR3: TGTGCCAGTAGAGCCTCAGACAGCATACACTACTATGGCTACACCTTC.

CDR3 nucleotide sequence: TGTGCCAGCGCACTTTTGATTGGTGAGCAGTTCTTC. Translation gives CASALLIGEQFF. V gene TRBV7-9 combines with J gene TRBJ2-1; no reliable D call. The CDR3 extends over 12 amino acids. Germline loops: CDR1 SEHNR, CDR2 FQNEAQ (reference sequence). V gave up 8 bases and J gave up 9 bases, with 14 bases separating them.

The rearrangement links TRBV25-1 to TRBJ1-5; 7 bases line up with TRBD1. Germline lookup yields CDR1 MGHDK and CDR2 SYGVNS. With 6 bases clipped from V and 4 bases from J, the junction kept 6 bases outside the gene matches. The CDR3 spans 14 residues. The CDR3 region has the DNA TGTGCCAGCAGCAAGGGACAGCCTAATCAGCCCCAGCATTTT. It encodes CASSKGQPNQPQHF.

The V call is TRBV5-1, the J call TRBJ1-2, with D possibly being TRBD1 (6 bases). Deletions cut 5 bases from V and 4 bases from J, with 15 bases between. The germline V gene has CDR1 SGHRS and CDR2 YFSETQ. The CDR3 runs 14 residues. Here the CDR3 reads CASSYNRDSYGYTF. The CDR3 nucleotides read TGCGCCAGCAGTTATAACAGGGATTCCTATGGCTACACCTTC.

The chain couples TRBV6-4 to TRBJ1-1; D unresolved. V was shortened by 5 bases and J by 4 bases, with 11 bases between the two germline ends. Germline V CDR1 and CDR2: MRHNA, SNTAGT. The CDR3 runs 13 residues. The CDR3 nucleotides are TGTGCCAGCAGTCAGCAGGCGAGCACTGAAGCTTTCTTT. Protein: CASSQQASTEAFF.

This chain joins TRBV6-5 and TRBJ2-5, with a weak D call TRBD2 (5 bases). The CDR3 sequence is 14 residues long. Looked up from germline, CDR1 is MNHEY and CDR2 is SVGAGI. V was shortened by 8 bases and J by 1 base, with 14 bases between the two germline ends. CDR3 nucleotides: TGTGCCAGCTCATGGAGAGGGTCCCAAGAGACCCAGTACTTC. It specifies CASSWRGSQETQYF.